The T cell receptor (beta chain) described here comes from a study of early T cells in non-severe SARS-CoV-2 infection. Study background: Bulk RNA from unsorted whole blood was sequenced; chains were unpaired.

General study results and limits: Using VDJdb, the matching emphasized anti-spike CD8 responses while missing private and CD4 specificities.

A note on this clonotype: Its specificity is unknown.

The V gene's germline CDR1 is ENHRY and CDR2 SYGVKD. The CDR3 covers 13 residues. Germline trimming cut 6 bases from V and 4 bases from J; bases unmatched to any gene: 4. Tagging with unique molecular identifiers was applied to individual cDNA molecules. TCRdb called the 5' RACE reads again in MiXCR, with one record for every CDR3 protein. The sample lists around 50,000 distinct CDR3 sequences, around a tenth occurring once. This chain connects TRBV10-3 to TRBJ1-1; 8 nucleotides match TRBD1. This receptor was taken from an adult who was a healthcare worker with PCR-confirmed SARS-CoV-2 infection or an uninfected control (not recorded which). The sample taken for sequencing was whole blood. The CDR3 DNA reads as TGTGCCATCAGAACTACAGGGGGCACTGAAGCTTTCTTT. This translates into CAIRTTGGTEAFF.